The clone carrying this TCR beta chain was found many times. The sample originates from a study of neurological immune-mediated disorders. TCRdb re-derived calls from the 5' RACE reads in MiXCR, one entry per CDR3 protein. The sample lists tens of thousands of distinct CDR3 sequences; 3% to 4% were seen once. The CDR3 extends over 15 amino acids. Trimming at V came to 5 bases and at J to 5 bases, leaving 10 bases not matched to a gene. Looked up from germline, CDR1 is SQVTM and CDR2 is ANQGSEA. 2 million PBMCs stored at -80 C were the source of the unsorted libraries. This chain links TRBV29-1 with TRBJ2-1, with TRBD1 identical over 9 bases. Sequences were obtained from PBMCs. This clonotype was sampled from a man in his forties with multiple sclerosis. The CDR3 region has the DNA TGCAGCGTTCGGGACAGGGAAATGGTGGACAATGAGCAGTTCTTC. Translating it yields CSVRDREMVDNEQFF.